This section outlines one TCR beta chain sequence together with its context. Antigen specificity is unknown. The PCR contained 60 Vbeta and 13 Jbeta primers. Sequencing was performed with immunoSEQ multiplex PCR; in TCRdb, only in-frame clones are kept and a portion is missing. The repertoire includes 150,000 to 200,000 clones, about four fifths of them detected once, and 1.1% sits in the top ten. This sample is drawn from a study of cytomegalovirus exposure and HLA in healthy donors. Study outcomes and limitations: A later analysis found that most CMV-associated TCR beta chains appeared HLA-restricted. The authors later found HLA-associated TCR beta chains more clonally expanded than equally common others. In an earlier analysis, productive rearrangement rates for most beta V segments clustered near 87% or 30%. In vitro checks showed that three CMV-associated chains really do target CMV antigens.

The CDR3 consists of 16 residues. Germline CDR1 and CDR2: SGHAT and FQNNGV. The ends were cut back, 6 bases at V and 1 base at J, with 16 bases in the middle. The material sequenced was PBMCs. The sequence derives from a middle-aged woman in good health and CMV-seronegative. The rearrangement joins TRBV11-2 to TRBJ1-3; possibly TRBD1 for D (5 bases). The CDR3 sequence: CASSHRWGPSGNTIYF. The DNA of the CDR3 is TGTGCCAGCAGTCACAGGTGGGGCCCTTCTGGAAACACCATATATTTT.